This T cell receptor (beta chain) was observed in a study of cytomegalovirus exposure and HLA in healthy donors. Overall study results and limits: Reports showed the classifier diagnosing cytomegalovirus status with high specificity and sensitivity. Data from an earlier analysis indicated that most TCR beta V segments were productive either about 90% or about 30% of the time.

Per the germline V gene, CDR1 is SGHRS and CDR2 is YFSETQ. After removal of 0 bases from V and 7 bases from J, the junction contained 7 bases not matched to a gene. The CDR3 is made up of 15 amino acids. The PCR used 60 Vbeta and 13 Jbeta primers. This table comes from immunoSEQ multiplex PCR, and its TCRdb copy is limited to in-frame clones, with some not included. The table includes 150,000 to 200,000 clones, about 72% detected once. Concerning this clone itself: Its antigen is not known.

The source is a male donor in good health and CMV-seronegative. Sequencing used PBMCs. The chain links TRBV5-1 to TRBJ2-7; TRBD2 agrees at 10 bases. CDR3 sequence (DNA): TGCGCCAGCAGCTTGGGGGGACTAGCGACCGAAGAGCAGTACTTC. Translated, it gives CASSLGGLATEEQYF.